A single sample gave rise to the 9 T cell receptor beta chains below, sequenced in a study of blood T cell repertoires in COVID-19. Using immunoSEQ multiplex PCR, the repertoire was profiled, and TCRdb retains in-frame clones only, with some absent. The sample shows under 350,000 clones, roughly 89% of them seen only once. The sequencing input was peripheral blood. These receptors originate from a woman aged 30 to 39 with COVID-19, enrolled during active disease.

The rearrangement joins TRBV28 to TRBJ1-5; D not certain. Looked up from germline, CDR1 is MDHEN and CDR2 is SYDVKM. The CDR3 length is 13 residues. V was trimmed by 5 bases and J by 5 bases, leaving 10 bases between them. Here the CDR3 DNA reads TGTGCCAGCAGTCCTGTGACTTATCAGCCCCAGCATTTT. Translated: CASSPVTYQPQHF.

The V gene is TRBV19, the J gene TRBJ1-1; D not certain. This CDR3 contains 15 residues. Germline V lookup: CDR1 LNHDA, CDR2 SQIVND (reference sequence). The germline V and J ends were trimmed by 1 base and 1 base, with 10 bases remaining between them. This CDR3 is CASSIASAGNTEAFF. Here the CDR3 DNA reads TGTGCCAGTAGTATAGCCTCGGCAGGGAACACTGAAGCTTTCTTT.

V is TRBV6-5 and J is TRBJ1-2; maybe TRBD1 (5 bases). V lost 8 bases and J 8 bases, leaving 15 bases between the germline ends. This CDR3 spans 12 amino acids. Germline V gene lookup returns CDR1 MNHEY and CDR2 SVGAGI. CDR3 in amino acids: CASFGAVPGYTF. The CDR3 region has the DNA TGTGCCAGCTTTGGGGCAGTCCCCGGCTACACCTTC.

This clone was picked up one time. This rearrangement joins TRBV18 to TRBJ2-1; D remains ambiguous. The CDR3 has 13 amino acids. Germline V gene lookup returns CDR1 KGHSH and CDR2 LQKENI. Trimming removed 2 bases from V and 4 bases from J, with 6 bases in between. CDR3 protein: CASSPGIYNEQFF. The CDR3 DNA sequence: TGTGCCAGCTCACCAGGCATATACAATGAGCAGTTCTTC.

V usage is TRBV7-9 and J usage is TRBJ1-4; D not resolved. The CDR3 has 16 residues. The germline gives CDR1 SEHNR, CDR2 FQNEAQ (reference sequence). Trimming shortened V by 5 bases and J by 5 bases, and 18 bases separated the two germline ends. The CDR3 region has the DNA TGTGCCAGCAGCGTGCCCTCGCGAACGGAGAATGAAAAACTGTTTTTT. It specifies CASSVPSRTENEKLFF.

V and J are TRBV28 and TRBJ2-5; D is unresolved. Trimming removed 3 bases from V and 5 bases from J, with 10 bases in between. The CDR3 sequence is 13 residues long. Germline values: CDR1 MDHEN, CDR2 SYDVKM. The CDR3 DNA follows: TGTGCCAGCAGTTTGGCTGCTTCGGAGACCCAGTACTTC. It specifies CASSLAASETQYF.

CDR3 residues: CASSGRQGARTDTQYF. DNA of the CDR3: TGTGCCAGCAGCGGACGACAGGGGGCCCGCACAGATACGCAGTATTTT. This chain links TRBV9 with TRBJ2-3; 10 bases align to TRBD1. Germline V gene sequence: CDR1 SGDLS, CDR2 YYNGEE. J was trimmed by 1 base and V by 3 bases; bases with no gene match: 5. CDR3 length equals 16 residues.

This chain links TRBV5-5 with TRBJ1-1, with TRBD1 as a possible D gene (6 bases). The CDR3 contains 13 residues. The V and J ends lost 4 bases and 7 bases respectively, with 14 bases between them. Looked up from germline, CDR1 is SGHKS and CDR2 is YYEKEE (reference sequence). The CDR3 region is CASSPRGPREAFF. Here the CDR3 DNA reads TGTGCCAGCAGCCCCAGGGGCCCCCGTGAAGCTTTCTTT. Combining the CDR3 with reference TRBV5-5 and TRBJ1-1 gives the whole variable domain DAGVTQSPTHLIKTRGQQVTLRCSPISGHKSVSWYQQVLGQGPQFIFQYYEKEERGRGNFPDRFSARQFPNYSSELNVNALLLGDSALYLCASSPRGPREAFFGQGTRLTVV.

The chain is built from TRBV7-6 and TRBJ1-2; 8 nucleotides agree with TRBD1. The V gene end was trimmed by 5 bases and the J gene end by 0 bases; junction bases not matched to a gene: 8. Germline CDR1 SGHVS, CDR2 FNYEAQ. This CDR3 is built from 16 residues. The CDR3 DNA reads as TGTGCCAGCAGCCCGGGGACAGGCCCAGCTAACTATGGCTACACCTTC. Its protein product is CASSPGTGPANYGYTF.